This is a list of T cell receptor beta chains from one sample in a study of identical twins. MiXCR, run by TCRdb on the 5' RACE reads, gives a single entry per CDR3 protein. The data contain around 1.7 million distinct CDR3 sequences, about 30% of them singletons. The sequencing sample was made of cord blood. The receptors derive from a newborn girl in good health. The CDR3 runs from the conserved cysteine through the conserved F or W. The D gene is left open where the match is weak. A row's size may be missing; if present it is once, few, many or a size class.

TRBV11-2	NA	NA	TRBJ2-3	CASSHLSTDTQYF	TGTGCCAGCAGCCACCTGAGCACAGATACGCAGTATTTT
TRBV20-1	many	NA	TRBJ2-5	CSARGQGRETQYF	TGCAGTGCTAGGGGCCAGGGTAGAGAGACCCAGTACTTC
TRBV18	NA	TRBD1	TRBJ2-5	CASSPPQGAGETQYF	TGTGCCAGCTCACCGCCGCAGGGGGCAGGGGAGACCCAGTACTTC
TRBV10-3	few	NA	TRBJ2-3	CAIMQGPHTDTQYF	TGTGCCATCATGCAGGGACCCCACACAGATACGCAGTATTTT
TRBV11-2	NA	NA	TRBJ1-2	CASSLVARLPYGHTF	TGTGCCAGCAGCTTAGTGGCCAGACTACCCTATGGCCACACCTTC
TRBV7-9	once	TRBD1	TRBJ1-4	CASILPGQGNEKLFF	TGTGCCAGCATCCTCCCGGGACAGGGAAATGAAAAACTGTTTTTT
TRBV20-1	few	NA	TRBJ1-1	CSARVVGTSNTEAFF	TGCAGTGCTAGAGTCGTCGGGACATCCAACACTGAAGCTTTCTTT
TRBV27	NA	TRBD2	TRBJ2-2	CASSLSIGLAGVGELFF	TGTGCCAGCAGTTTATCGATCGGACTAGCGGGGGTCGGGGAGCTGTTTTTT
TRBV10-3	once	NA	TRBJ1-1	CAISVEENTEAFF	TGTGCCATCAGTGTAGAGGAGAACACTGAAGCTTTCTTT
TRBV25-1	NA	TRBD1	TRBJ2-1	CASTKGAPTYNEQFF	TGTGCCAGCACAAAGGGGGCGCCGACTTACAATGAGCAGTTCTTC
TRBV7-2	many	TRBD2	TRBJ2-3	CASSLAGTSILTDTQYF	TGTGCCAGCAGCTTAGCGGGGACTAGTATACTCACAGATACGCAGTATTTT
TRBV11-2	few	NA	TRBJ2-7	CASSLDDVYEQYF	TGTGCCAGCAGCTTAGATGATGTCTACGAGCAGTACTTC
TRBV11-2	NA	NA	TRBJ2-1	CASTLARSYNEQFF	TGTGCCAGCACCCTAGCCCGCTCCTACAATGAGCAGTTCTTC
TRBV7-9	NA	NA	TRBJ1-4	CASSLRPTRENEKLFF	TGTGCCAGCAGCTTAAGGCCAACAAGGGAGAATGAAAAACTGTTTTTT
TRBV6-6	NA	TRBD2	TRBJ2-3	CASIPGGAKDTQYF	TGTGCCAGCATTCCCGGGGGGGCCAAAGATACGCAGTATTTT
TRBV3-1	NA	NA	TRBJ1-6	CASSQAGLHSPLHF	TGTGCCAGCAGCCAAGCTGGGCTTCATTCACCCCTCCACTTT
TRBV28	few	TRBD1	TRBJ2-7	CASRQPTGGPYEQYF	TGTGCCAGCAGGCAACCTACAGGGGGCCCCTACGAGCAGTACTTC
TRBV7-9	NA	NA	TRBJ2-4	CASSWTNEINIQYF	TGTGCCAGCAGCTGGACTAACGAAATAAACATTCAGTACTTC
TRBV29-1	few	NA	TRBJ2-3	CSVVALRYPTDTQYF	TGCAGCGTTGTAGCCCTAAGATACCCTACAGATACGCAGTATTTT
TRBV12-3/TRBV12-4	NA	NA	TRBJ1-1	CASSPPSDRNTEAFF	TGTGCCAGCAGTCCACCCTCGGACAGGAACACTGAAGCTTTCTTT
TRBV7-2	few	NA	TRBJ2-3	CASSPDSFTDTQYF	TGTGCCAGCAGCCCAGACTCGTTCACAGATACGCAGTATTTT
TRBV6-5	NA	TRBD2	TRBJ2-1	CASELAGGNGQFF	TGTGCCAGCGAACTAGCGGGAGGGAATGGGCAGTTCTTC
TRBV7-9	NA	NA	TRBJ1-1	CASSPEDPEAFF	TGTGCCAGCAGCCCCGAGGACCCTGAAGCTTTCTTT